Listed here are 15 T cell receptor beta chains from one sample, sequenced in a study of shared clonotypes between healthy human individuals. In the naive CD8 group, cells lacked CD45RO and were positively selected for CCR7, so terminally differentiated effector memory CD45RA+ cells were left out. This table comes from immunoSEQ multiplex PCR, and its TCRdb copy is limited to in-frame clones, with some not included. The table shows some 2 million clones, with 85% to 95% occurring only once. Sequenced material: naive CD8+ T cells sorted from blood. The receptors were sampled from a man aged 18-30 years in good health.

This chain connects TRBV5-6 to TRBJ1-4; the D is unclear. The length of the CDR3 is 15 residues. Trimming took 5 bases from V and 5 from J, leaving 16 bases between them. Germline V gene lookup returns CDR1 SGHDT and CDR2 YYEEEE. The DNA for the CDR3 is TGTGCCAGCAGGGACCGGGAGCTAAAAAATGAAAAACTGTTTTTT. Protein: CASRDRELKNEKLFF. Supplemented by reference TRBV5-6 and TRBJ1-4, the full variable domain reads DAGVTQSPTHLIKTRGQQVTLRCSPKSGHDTVSWYQQALGQGPQFIFQYYEEEERQRGNFPDRFSGHQFPNYSSELNVNALLLGDSALYLCASRDRELKNEKLFFGSGTQLSVL.

The chain couples TRBV2 to TRBJ2-5; TRBD2 matches at 8 bases. Germline lookup yields CDR1 SNHLY and CDR2 FYNNEI. Germline trimming cut 7 bases from V and 3 bases from J; bases unmatched to any gene: 16. The CDR3 is made up of 17 amino acids. The CDR3 loop is CASTATRTSLEEETQYF. CDR3 coding DNA: TGTGCCAGCACCGCCACCCGGACTAGCTTGGAGGAAGAGACCCAGTACTTC.

V is TRBV11-2 and J is TRBJ2-5; D unclear. Germline V gives CDR1 SGHAT, CDR2 FQNNGV. V was trimmed by 7 bases and J by 1 base, leaving 25 bases between them. This CDR3 comprises 18 residues. DNA for the CDR3: TGTGCCAGCAACCCCTTGGCAGGCATCGTAATCGGCCAAGAGACCCAGTACTTC. Encoded protein: CASNPLAGIVIGQETQYF.

The gene calls are TRBV4-1 and TRBJ1-2; D not certain. V was shortened by 0 bases and J by 5 bases, with 10 bases between the two germline ends. The CDR3 has 14 residues. Germline V gene data show CDR1 as MGHRA and CDR2 as YSYEKL. CDR3 nucleotides: TGCGCCAGCAGCCAAGATGAAACCATTTATGGCTACACCTTC. This gives the protein CASSQDETIYGYTF.

This clone has just one count. V usage is TRBV27 and J usage is TRBJ1-5; TRBD1 agrees at 7 bases. This CDR3 comprises 16 residues. The junction had 7 bases not matched to a gene; V was cut back by 1 base and J by 4 bases. Per germline, CDR1 MNHEY and CDR2 SMNVEV (reference sequence). The CDR3 is CASSLLGRGGNQPQHF. CDR3 bases: TGTGCCAGCAGTTTATTAGGCAGGGGGGGAAATCAGCCCCAGCATTTT.

V usage is TRBV30 and J usage is TRBJ2-3; 13 bases agree with TRBD2. V gave up 2 bases and J gave up 1 base; unmatched junction bases: 9. This CDR3 is 18 amino acids long. Germline CDR1 and CDR2: GTSNPN and SVGIG (reference sequence). Written as DNA, the CDR3 is TGTGCCTGGAGTACACTAGCGGGGGGGCCTCGAGGCACAGATACGCAGTATTTT. Translated: CAWSTLAGGPRGTDTQYF.

CDR3 in amino acids: CASSHDRVSGMEQYF. The CDR3 DNA sequence: TGCGCCAGCAGCCACGACAGGGTATCGGGGATGGAGCAGTACTTC. The chain carries TRBV4-1 and TRBJ2-7, with 7 positions matching TRBD1. From germline, CDR1 is MGHRA and CDR2 YSYEKL. The CDR3 spans 15 residues. Trimming cost V 3 bases and J 7 bases; bases outside gene matches: 12.

The rearrangement links TRBV15 to TRBJ1-2, with 7 bases matching TRBD1. This CDR3 has 17 amino acids. CDR1 and CDR2 from the germline V gene are LNHNV and YYDKDF (reference sequence). With 4 bases clipped from V and 7 bases from J, the junction kept 18 bases outside the gene matches. The CDR3 here is CATSTPGGEVVWSGYTF. CDR3 in DNA: TGTGCCACCAGCACCCCAGGGGGGGAAGTCGTCTGGTCTGGCTACACCTTC.

A remark on this clone: The sample contains more than one DNA sequence encoding this CDR3. The rearrangement links TRBV4-1 to TRBJ1-1, with 7 positions matching TRBD1. The CDR3 has 14 amino acids. After removal of 4 bases from V and 1 base from J, the junction contained 3 bases not matched to a gene. Germline-derived CDR1 and CDR2 are MGHRA and YSYEKL. The CDR3 coding sequence is TGCGCCAGCAGCCTCAGACAGGGGAACACTGAAGCTTTCTTT. Residues: CASSLRQGNTEAFF.

CDR3 loop: CASSSIQGAWTNEKLFF. DNA of the CDR3: TGTGCCAGCAGTTCAATTCAGGGGGCCTGGACTAATGAAAAACTGTTTTTT. This sequence joins TRBV28 and TRBJ1-4; 8 nucleotides align to TRBD1. V was clipped by 4 bases and J by 2 bases; unmatched bases: 9. The V gene's germline CDR1 is MDHEN and CDR2 SYDVKM. This CDR3 region has 17 residues.

This chain connects TRBV25-1 to TRBJ2-1, with 8 bases lining up with TRBD1. The CDR3 runs to 14 residues. With 9 bases clipped from V and 7 bases from J, the junction kept 11 bases outside the gene matches. Germline CDR1 MGHDK, CDR2 SYGVNS. CDR3 loop: CASNPGGAGNEQFF. CDR3 sequence (DNA): TGTGCCAGTAATCCAGGGGGCGCCGGGAATGAGCAGTTCTTC.

The V and J genes are TRBV2 and TRBJ1-5; TRBD1 matches at 9 bases. The CDR3 is made up of 15 amino acids. Germline V gene lookup returns CDR1 SNHLY and CDR2 FYNNEI. The ends lost 4 bases at V and 3 bases at J; junction bases unmatched: 4. CDR3 residues: CASSGRDRANQPQHF. The CDR3 DNA follows: TGTGCCAGCAGTGGAAGGGACAGGGCCAATCAGCCCCAGCATTTT.

This clone occurred once. Distinct nucleotide sequences in the sample also encode this CDR3. The V call is TRBV29-1, the J call TRBJ2-2; no definite D call. The CDR3 runs to 12 residues. The V gene's germline CDR1 is SQVTM and CDR2 ANQGSEA. V was clipped by 4 bases and J by 3 bases, with 6 bases between them. The CDR3 DNA sequence: TGCAGCGTTGTTAGTGACACCGGGGAGCTGTTTTTT. This sequence encodes CSVVSDTGELFF.

This rearrangement joins TRBV30 to TRBJ1-5; D is undetermined. From germline, CDR1 is GTSNPN and CDR2 SVGIG (reference sequence). V lost 1 base, J lost 0 bases, and 10 bases lay in between. CDR3 size: 15 residues. The CDR3 nucleotides read TGTGCCTGGAGTGGGGAGGCACATAGCAATCAGCCCCAGCATTTT. This translates into CAWSGEAHSNQPQHF.

This chain connects TRBV4-3 to TRBJ2-7; TRBD1 or TRBD2 may be the D gene (5 bases each). CDR1 is LGHNA, CDR2 YSLEER, per germline. V lost 1 base and J 1 base, leaving 17 bases between the germline ends. The CDR3 sequence is 17 residues long. The CDR3 region has the DNA TGCGCCAGCAGCCAAGGCCAGGGAGTTTATAATTCCTACGAGCAGTACTTC. It specifies CASSQGQGVYNSYEQYF.